This T cell receptor beta chain was profiled in a study of CD8 T cells in ankylosing spondylitis. CDR3 length: 11 residues. CDR1 and CDR2 (germline): SGHRS, YFSETQ. V was shortened by 4 bases and J by 9 bases, with 8 bases between the two germline ends. Generation of TCR beta libraries employed quantitative 5'-RACE incorporating molecular barcodes. TCRdb recomputed calls from the 5' RACE reads with MiXCR, one row per CDR3 protein. Of nearly 350,000 distinct CDR3 sequences listed, over 12% are singletons. Ten or more counts support this clonotype. The receptor's source is a male donor with ankylosing spondylitis or in good health (not recorded which). Material for sequencing was blood, either unsorted or a sorted T cell fraction (not recorded which). This rearrangement joins TRBV5-1 to TRBJ1-5; D unresolved. The CDR3 reads CASSHRRPQHF. The CDR3 bases are TGCGCCAGCAGCCACCGACGGCCCCAGCATTTT. Full variable domain (outside the CDR3, taken from reference TRBV5-1 and TRBJ1-5): KAGVTQTPRYLIKTRGQQVTLSCSPISGHRSVSWYQQTPGQGLQFLFEYFSETQRNKGNFPGRFSGRQFSNSRSEMNVSTLELGDSALYLCASSHRRPQHFGDGTRLSIL.